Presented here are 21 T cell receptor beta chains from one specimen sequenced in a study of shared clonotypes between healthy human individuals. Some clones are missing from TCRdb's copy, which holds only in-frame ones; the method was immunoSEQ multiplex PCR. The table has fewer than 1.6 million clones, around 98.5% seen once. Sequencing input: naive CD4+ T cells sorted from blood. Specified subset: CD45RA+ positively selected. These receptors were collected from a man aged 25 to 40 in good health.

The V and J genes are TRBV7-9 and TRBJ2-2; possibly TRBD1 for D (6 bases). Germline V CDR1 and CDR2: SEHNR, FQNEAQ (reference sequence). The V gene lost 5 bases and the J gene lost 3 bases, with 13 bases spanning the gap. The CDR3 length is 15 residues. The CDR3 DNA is TGTGCCAGCAGCCTAAACAGGGTGGACACCGGGGAGCTGTTTTTT. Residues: CASSLNRVDTGELFF.

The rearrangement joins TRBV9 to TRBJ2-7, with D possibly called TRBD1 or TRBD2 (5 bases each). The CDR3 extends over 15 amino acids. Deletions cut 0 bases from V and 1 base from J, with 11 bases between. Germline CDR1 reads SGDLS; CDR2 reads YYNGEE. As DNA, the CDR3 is TGTGCCAGCAGCGTAGGTGGGGACGCTTCCTACGAGCAGTACTTC. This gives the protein CASSVGGDASYEQYF.

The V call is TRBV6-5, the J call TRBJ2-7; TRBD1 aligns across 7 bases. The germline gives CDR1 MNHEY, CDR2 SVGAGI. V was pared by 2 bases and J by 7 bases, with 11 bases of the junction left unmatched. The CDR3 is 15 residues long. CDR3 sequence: CASSYLTTGSGEQYF. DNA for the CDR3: TGTGCCAGCAGTTACCTTACGACAGGGTCAGGAGAGCAGTACTTC.

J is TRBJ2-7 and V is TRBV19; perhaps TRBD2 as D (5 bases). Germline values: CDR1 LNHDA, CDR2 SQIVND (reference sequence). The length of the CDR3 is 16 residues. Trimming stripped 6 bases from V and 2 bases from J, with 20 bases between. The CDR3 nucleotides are TGTGCCAGTAGCTCACGATTGACGGGAAGTACCTACGAGCAGTACTTC. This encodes CASSSRLTGSTYEQYF.

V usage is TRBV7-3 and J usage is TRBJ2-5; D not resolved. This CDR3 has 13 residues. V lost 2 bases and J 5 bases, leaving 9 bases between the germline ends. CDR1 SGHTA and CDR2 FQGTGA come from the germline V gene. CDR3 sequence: CASSLRVGETQYF. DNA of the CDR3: TGTGCCAGCAGCTTACGAGTTGGGGAGACCCAGTACTTC. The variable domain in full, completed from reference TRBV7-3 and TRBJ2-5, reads GAGVSQTPSNKVTEKGKYVELRCDPISGHTALYWYRQSLGQGPEFLIYFQGTGAADDSGLPNDRFFAVRPEGSVSTLKIQRTERGDSAVYLCASSLRVGETQYFGPGTRLLVL.

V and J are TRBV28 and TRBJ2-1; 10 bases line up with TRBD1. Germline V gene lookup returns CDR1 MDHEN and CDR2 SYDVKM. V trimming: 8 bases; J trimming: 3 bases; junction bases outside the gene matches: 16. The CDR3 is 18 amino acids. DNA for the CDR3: TGTGCCAGCGGAATCTCCCACGGGACAGGGGCCCTCTACAATGAGCAGTTCTTC. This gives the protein CASGISHGTGALYNEQFF.

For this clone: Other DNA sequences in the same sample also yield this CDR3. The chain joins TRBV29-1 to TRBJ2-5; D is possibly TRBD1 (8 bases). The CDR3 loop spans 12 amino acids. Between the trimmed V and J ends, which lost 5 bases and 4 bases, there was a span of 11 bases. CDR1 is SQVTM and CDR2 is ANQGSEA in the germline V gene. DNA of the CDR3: TGCAGCGTTACAGGGGGGGGAGAGACCCAGTACTTC. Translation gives CSVTGGGETQYF.

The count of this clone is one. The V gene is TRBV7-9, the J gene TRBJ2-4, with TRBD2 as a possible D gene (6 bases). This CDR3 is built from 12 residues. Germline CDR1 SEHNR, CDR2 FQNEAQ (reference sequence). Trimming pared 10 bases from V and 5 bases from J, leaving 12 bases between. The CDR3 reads CATAGLENIQYF. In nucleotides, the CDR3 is TGTGCCACTGCGGGGTTAGAAAACATTCAGTACTTC.

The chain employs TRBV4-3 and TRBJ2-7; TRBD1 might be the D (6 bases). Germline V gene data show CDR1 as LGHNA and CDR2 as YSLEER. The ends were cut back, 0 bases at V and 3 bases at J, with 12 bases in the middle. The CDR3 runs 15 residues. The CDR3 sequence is CASSQEARGNYEQYF. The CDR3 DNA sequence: TGCGCCAGCAGCCAAGAAGCCAGGGGAAACTACGAGCAGTACTTC.

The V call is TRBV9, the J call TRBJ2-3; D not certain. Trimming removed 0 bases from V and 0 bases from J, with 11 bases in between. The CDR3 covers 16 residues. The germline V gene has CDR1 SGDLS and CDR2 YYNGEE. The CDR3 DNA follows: TGTGCCAGCAGCGTAGATGGTCGGATGAGCACAGATACGCAGTATTTT. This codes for CASSVDGRMSTDTQYF.

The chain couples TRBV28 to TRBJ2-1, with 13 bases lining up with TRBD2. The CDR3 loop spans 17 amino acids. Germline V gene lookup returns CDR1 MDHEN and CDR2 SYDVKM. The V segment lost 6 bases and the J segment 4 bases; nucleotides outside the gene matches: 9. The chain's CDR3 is CASRPTSGRGSYNEQFF. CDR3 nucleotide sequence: TGTGCCAGCAGGCCCACTAGCGGGAGGGGTTCTTACAATGAGCAGTTCTTC.

The CDR3 DNA is TGCGCCAGCAGCTTGGACAGAACTTCGGCTAATGAAAAACTGTTTTTT. As protein: CASSLDRTSANEKLFF. This rearrangement joins TRBV5-1 to TRBJ1-4; no clear D gene. Trimming pared 0 bases from V and 3 bases from J, leaving 12 bases between. Germline V gives CDR1 SGHRS, CDR2 YFSETQ. This CDR3 comprises 16 residues.

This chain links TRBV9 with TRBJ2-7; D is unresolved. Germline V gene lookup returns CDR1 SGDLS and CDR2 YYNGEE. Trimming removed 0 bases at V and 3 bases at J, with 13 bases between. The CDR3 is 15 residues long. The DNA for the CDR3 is TGTGCCAGCAGCGTAGTCCCCCAGCCTTACTACGAGCAGTACTTC. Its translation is CASSVVPQPYYEQYF.

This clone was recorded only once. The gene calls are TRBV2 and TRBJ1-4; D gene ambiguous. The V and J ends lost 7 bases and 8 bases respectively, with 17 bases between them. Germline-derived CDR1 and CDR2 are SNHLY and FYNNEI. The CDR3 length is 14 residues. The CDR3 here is CASTQEGSHEKLFF. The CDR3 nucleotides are TGTGCCAGCACCCAGGAGGGAAGTCACGAAAAACTGTTTTTT.

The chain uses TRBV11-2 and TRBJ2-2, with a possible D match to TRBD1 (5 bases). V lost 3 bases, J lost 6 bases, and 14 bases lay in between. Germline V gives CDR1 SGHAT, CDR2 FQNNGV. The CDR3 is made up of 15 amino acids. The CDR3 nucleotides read TGTGCCAGCAGCTTGGACATACGGGCCGCCGGGGAGCTGTTTTTT. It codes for CASSLDIRAAGELFF.

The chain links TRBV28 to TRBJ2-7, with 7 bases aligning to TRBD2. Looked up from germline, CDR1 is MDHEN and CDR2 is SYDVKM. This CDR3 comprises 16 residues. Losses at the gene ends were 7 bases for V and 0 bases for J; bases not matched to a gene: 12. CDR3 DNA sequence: TGTGCCAGCACCAGCCCTGGAACTAGCGCCTCCTACGAGCAGTACTTC. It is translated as CASTSPGTSASYEQYF.

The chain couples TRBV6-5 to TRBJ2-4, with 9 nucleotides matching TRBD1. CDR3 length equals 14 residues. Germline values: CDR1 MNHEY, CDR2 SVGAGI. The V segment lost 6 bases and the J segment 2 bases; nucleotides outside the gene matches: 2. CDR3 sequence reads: CASRQGATKNIQYF. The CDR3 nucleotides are TGTGCCAGCAGACAGGGGGCGACCAAAAACATTCAGTACTTC.

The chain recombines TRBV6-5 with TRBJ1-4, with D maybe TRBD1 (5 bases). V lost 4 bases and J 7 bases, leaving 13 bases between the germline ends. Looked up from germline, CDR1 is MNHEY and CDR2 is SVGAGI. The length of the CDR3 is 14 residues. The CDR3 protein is CASSWGLGGEKLFF. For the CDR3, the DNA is TGTGCCAGCAGTTGGGGTTTGGGGGGTGAAAAACTGTTTTTT.

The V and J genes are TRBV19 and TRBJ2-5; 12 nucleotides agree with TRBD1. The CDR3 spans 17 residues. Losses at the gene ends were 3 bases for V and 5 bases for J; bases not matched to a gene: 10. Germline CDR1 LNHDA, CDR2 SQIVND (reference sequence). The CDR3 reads CASSISLGTGGFETQYF. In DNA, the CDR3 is TGTGCCAGTAGTATCAGTCTCGGGACAGGGGGCTTTGAGACCCAGTACTTC.

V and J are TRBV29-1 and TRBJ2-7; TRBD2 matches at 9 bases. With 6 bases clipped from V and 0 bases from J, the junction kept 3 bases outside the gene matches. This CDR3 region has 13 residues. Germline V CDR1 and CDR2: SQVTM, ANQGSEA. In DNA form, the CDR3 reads TGCAGCGTCGGGGGACTAGCCTCCTACGAGCAGTACTTC. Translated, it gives CSVGGLASYEQYF.

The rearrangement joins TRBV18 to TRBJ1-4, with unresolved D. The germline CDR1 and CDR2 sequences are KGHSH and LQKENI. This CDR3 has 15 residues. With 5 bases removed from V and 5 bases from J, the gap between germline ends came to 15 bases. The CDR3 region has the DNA TGTGCCAGCTCATACCATCCAGGACGGAATGAAAAACTGTTTTTT. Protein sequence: CASSYHPGRNEKLFF.